The clone carrying this T cell receptor (beta chain) appeared a few times. This entry comes from a study of blood T cells in healthy people across ages. Trimming took off 2 bases at V and 0 bases at J, with 7 bases between the two ends. This CDR3 region has 14 residues. Looked up from germline, CDR1 is MNHEY and CDR2 is SVGAGI. A second 7 to 11 cycle PCR used barcoded and J-beta primers. From the 5' RACE reads, TCRdb called clonotypes with MiXCR, one entry per CDR3 protein. The table has about 800,000 distinct CDR3 sequences, about three fifths seen once. The source is a man between 25 and 39 years old in good health. Sequencing input: blood. This chain uses TRBV6-5 with TRBJ2-5; no firm D call. CDR3 sequence (DNA): TGTGCCAGCAGTTACCTGGGGAACCAAGAGACCCAGTACTTC. Its protein product is CASSYLGNQETQYF.